The entry below describes one TCR beta chain. Its cognate antigen is unknown. The sample is drawn from a study of early T cells in non-severe SARS-CoV-2 infection. Study context: Sequenced material consisted of bulk RNA (from unsorted whole blood), and chains were unpaired. Regarding the study as a whole: Comparison of clonotypes with VDJdb favored anti-spike CD8 responses while missing private and CD4 specificities.

The CDR3 contains 15 residues. The V and J ends lost 5 bases and 1 base, in that order; junction bases with no gene match: 5. Germline V gene lookup returns CDR1 LGHDT and CDR2 YNNKEL (reference sequence). The protocol attached unique molecular identifiers to individual cDNA molecules. One entry per CDR3 protein, called by TCRdb with MiXCR from the 5' RACE reads. The sample shows fewer than 65,000 distinct CDR3 sequences, 9.3% of them seen only once. The chain links TRBV3-1 to TRBJ1-1, with TRBD1 identical over 9 bases. The receptor was derived from an adult who was a healthcare worker with PCR-confirmed SARS-CoV-2 infection or an uninfected control (not recorded which). Input material: whole blood. The CDR3 DNA reads as TGTGCCAGCAGCTATACACAGGGGGCGAACACTGAAGCTTTCTTT. Translating it yields CASSYTQGANTEAFF.